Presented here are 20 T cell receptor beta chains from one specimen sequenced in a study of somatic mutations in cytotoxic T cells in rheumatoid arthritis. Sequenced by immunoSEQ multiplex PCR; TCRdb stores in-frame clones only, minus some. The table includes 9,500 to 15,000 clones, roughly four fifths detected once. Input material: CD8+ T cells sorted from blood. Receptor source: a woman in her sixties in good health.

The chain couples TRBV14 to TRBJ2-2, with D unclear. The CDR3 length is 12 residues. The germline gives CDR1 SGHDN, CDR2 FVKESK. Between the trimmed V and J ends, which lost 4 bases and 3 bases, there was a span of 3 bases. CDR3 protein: CASSPYTGELFF. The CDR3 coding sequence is TGTGCCAGCAGCCCGTACACCGGGGAGCTGTTTTTT.

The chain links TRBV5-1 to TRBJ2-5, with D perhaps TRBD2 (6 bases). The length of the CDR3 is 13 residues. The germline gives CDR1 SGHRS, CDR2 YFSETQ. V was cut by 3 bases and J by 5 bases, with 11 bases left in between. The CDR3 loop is CASSSGLLETQYF. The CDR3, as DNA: TGCGCCAGCAGCTCCGGACTACTCGAGACCCAGTACTTC.

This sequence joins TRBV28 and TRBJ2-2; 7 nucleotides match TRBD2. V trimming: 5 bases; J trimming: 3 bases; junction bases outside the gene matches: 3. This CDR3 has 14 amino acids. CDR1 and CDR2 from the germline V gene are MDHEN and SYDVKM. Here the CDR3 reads CASSNAGDTGELFF. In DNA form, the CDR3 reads TGTGCCAGCAGTAATGCGGGGGACACCGGGGAGCTGTTTTTT.

In DNA, the CDR3 is TGTGCCAGCAGCTTCACGACTTCCACAGATACGCAGTATTTT. Translated, it gives CASSFTTSTDTQYF. The genes are TRBV5-6 and TRBJ2-3; D call uncertain. Germline V gene lookup returns CDR1 SGHDT and CDR2 YYEEEE. The V end lost 2 bases, the J end lost 2 bases, and 9 bases lay between the germline ends. This CDR3 has 14 residues.

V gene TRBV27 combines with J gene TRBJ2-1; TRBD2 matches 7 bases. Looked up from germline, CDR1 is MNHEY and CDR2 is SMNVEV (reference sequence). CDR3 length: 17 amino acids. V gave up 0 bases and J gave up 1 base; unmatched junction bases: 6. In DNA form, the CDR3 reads TGTGCCAGCAGTTTATCCTGGGGGGGGTCGTCCTACAATGAGCAGTTCTTC. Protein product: CASSLSWGGSSYNEQFF.

CDR3 DNA: TGTGCCTGGAGTGTACGGGGACTACCGTGGCAAGAGACCCAGTACTTC. Translation gives CAWSVRGLPWQETQYF. V gene TRBV30 combines with J gene TRBJ2-5; 7 bases line up with TRBD2. Trimming cost V 0 bases and J 2 bases; bases outside gene matches: 9. The CDR3 spans 16 residues. The germline gives CDR1 GTSNPN, CDR2 SVGIG (reference sequence).

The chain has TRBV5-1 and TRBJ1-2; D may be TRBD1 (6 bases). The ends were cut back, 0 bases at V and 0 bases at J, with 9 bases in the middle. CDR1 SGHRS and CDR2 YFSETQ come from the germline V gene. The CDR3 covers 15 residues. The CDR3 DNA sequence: TGCGCCAGCAGCTTGGGGGGGCAGACTAACTATGGCTACACCTTC. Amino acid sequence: CASSLGGQTNYGYTF.

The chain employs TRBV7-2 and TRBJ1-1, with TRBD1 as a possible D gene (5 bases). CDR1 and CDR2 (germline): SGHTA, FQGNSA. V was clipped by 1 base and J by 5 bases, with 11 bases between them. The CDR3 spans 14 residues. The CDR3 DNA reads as TGTGCCAGCAGCTTAGTGCAGGGAGGGACTGAAGCTTTCTTT. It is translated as CASSLVQGGTEAFF.

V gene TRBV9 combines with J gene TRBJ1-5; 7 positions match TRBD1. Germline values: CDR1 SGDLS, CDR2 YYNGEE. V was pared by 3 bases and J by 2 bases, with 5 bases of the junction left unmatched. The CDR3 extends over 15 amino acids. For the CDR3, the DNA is TGTGCCAGCAGCGCTACAGGGGCACGCAATCAGCCCCAGCATTTT. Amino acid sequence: CASSATGARNQPQHF. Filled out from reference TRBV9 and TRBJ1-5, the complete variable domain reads DSGVTQTPKHLITATGQRVTLRCSPRSGDLSVYWYQQSLDQGLQFLIQYYNGEERAKGNILERFSAQQFPDLHSELNLSSLELGDSALYFCASSATGARNQPQHFGDGTRLSIL.

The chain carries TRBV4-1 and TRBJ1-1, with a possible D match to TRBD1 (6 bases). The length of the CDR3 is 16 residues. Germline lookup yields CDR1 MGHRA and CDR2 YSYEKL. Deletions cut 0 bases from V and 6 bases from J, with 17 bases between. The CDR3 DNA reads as TGCGCCAGCAGCCAAGAGGGGGGGGCACAGGGCCCTGAAGCTTTCTTT. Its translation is CASSQEGGAQGPEAFF.

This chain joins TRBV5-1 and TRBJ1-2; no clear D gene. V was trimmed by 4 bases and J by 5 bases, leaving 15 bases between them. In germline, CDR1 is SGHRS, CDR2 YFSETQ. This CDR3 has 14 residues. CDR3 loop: CASSPAGRSYGYTF. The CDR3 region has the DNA TGCGCCAGCAGCCCCGCGGGCAGGTCTTATGGCTACACCTTC.

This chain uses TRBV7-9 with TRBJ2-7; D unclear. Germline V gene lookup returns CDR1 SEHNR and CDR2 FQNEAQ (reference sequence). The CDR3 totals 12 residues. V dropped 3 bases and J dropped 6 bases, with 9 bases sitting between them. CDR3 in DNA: TGTGCCAGCAGCTTCGAGGTTGGCGAGCAGTACTTC. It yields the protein CASSFEVGEQYF.

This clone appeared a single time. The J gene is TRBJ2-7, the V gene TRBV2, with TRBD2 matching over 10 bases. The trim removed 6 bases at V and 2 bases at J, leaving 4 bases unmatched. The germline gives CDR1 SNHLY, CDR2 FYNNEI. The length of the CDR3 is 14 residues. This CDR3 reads CASRWLAGAYEQYV. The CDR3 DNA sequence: TGTGCCAGCAGATGGCTAGCGGGGGCCTACGAGCAGTACGTC.

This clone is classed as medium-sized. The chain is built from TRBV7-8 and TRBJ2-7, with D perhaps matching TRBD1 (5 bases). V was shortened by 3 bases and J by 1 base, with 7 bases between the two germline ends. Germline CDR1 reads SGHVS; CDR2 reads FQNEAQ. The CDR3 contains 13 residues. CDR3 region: CASSLGPSYEQYV. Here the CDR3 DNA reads TGTGCCAGCAGCTTGGGGCCTTCCTACGAGCAGTACGTC.

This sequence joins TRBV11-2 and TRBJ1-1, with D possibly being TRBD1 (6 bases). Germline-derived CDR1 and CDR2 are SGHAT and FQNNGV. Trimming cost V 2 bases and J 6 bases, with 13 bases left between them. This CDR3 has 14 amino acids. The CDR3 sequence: CASSLRVTGSEAFF. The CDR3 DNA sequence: TGTGCCAGCAGCTTAAGAGTTACAGGGTCTGAAGCTTTCTTT.

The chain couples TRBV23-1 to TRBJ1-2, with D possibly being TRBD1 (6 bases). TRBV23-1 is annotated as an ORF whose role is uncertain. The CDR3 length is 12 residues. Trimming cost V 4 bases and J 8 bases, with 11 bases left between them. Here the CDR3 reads CASSRTGYGYTF. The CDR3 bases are TGCGCCAGCAGTCGAACAGGGTACGGCTACACCTTC.

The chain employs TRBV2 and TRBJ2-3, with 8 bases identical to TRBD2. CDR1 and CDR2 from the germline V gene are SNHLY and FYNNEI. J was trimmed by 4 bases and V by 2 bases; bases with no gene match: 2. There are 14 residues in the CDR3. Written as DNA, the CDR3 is TGTGCCAGCAGTGAAACGGGGGGGCCAGATACGCAGTATTTT. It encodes CASSETGGPDTQYF.

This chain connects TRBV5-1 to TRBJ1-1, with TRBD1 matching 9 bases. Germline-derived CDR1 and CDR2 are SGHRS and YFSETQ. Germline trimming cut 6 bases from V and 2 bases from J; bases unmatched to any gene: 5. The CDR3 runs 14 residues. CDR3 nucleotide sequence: TGCGCCAGCACGTCGGGACAGGGAAACACTGAAGCTTTCTTT. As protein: CASTSGQGNTEAFF.

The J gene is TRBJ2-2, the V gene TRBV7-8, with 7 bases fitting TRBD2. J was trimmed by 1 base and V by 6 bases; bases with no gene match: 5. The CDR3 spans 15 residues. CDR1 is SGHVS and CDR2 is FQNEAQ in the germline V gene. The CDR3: CASRVRGGNTGELFF. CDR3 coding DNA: TGTGCCAGCAGGGTACGCGGGGGGAACACCGGGGAGCTGTTTTTT.

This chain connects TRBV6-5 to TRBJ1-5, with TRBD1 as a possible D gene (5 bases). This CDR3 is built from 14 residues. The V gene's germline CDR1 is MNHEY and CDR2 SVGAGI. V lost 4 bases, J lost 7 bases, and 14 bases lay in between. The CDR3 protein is CASSSEGMGQPQHF. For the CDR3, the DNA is TGTGCCAGCAGTTCGGAGGGGATGGGACAGCCCCAGCATTTT.